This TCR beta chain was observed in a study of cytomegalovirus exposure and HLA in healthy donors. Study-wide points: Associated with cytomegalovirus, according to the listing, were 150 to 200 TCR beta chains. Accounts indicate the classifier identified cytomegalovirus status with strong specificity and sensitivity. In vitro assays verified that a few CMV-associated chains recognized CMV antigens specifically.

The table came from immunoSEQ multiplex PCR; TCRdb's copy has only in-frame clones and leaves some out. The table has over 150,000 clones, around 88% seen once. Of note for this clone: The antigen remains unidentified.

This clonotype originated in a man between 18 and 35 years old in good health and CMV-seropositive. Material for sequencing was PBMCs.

CDR3 amino acids: CASSLGAGQVNGYTF. CDR3 DNA sequence: TGTGCCAGCAGCTTAGGGGCGGGACAGGTGAATGGCTACACCTTC. This chain links TRBV7-6 with TRBJ1-2; 8 bases align to TRBD1. Trimming at V came to 1 base and at J to 6 bases, leaving 7 bases not matched to a gene. Per the germline V gene, CDR1 is SGHVS and CDR2 is FNYEAQ. This CDR3 has 15 amino acids. Combining the CDR3 with reference TRBV7-6 and TRBJ1-2 gives the whole variable domain GAGVSQSPRYKVTKRGQDVALRCDPISGHVSLYWYRQALGQGPEFLTYFNYEAQQDKSGLPNDRFSAERPEGSISTLTIQRTEQRDSAMYRCASSLGAGQVNGYTFGSGTRLTVV.